The clone carrying this TCR beta chain showed up many times. Its antigen is not identified. The entry originates in a study of CD8 T cells in ankylosing spondylitis. General study results and limits: Reactive arthritis synovial fluid and blood previously showed some of these motif variants. Peripheral blood samples showed relatively rare disease-linked clones, and these clones were CD8+. Within matched ankylosing spondylitis synovial fluid, disease-linked clones were reportedly significantly enriched.

TCR beta libraries were made by quantitative 5'-RACE with molecular barcodes. TCRdb processed the 5' RACE reads anew with MiXCR; each CDR3 protein has one entry. The table lists 200,000 to 300,000 distinct CDR3 sequences, roughly 25% of them singletons, with 0.5% to 0.65% in the top ten. What was sequenced was blood, either unsorted or a sorted T cell fraction (not recorded which). The TCR was taken from a male donor with ankylosing spondylitis or in good health (not recorded which).

In nucleotides, the CDR3 is TGCAGCGTCGAAACTGACACTGAAGCTTTCTTT. It specifies CSVETDTEAFF. This chain joins TRBV29-1 and TRBJ1-1; D gene unclear. The CDR3 has 11 residues. The germline CDR1 and CDR2 sequences are SQVTM and ANQGSEA. The germline V and J ends were trimmed by 6 bases and 3 bases, with 8 bases remaining between them.